A selection of T cell receptor beta chains follows, all from one sample in a study of blood T cell repertoires in COVID-19. Sequenced by immunoSEQ multiplex PCR; TCRdb stores in-frame clones only, minus some. Of 250,000 to 300,000 clones in the sample, roughly 89% were seen once. The specimen was peripheral blood. All receptors come from a man aged 50 to 60 with acute or convalescent COVID-19. Each CDR3 is given with its conserved first and last residue. A D gene is named only where the DNA matches it firmly. Some rows have no size entry. The others give once, few or many, or a class for an expanded clone.

D: TRBD1
V: TRBV14
J: TRBJ2-3
size: .
DNA: TGTGCCAGCAGCCCGAGGGACAGGGCCACAGATACGCAGTATTTT
CDR3: CASSPRDRATDTQYF

D: TRBD1
V: TRBV2
J: TRBJ1-2
size: few
DNA: TGTGCCAGCATCTGGACAGGGGGCGACTATGGCTACACCTTC
CDR3: CASIWTGGDYGYTF

D: .
V: TRBV5-5
J: TRBJ2-1
size: .
DNA: TGTGCCAGCAGCCTGGACACATACAATGAGCAGTTCTTC
CDR3: CASSLDTYNEQFF

D: TRBD1
V: TRBV6-6
J: TRBJ1-6
size: .
DNA: TGTGCTATTACCCCGGGACAGGGGGCAGTTAATTCACCCCTCCACTTT
CDR3: CAITPGQGAVNSPLHF

D: .
V: TRBV13
J: TRBJ2-7
size: .
DNA: TGTGCCAGCAGCTTAGCAGGGGCTTACTACGAGCAGTACTTC
CDR3: CASSLAGAYYEQYF

D: TRBD1
V: TRBV19
J: TRBJ1-1
size: .
DNA: TGTGCCAGTAGCTCAGACAGGGGAATGTCGGGAGCTTTCTTT
CDR3: CASSSDRGMSGAFF

D: .
V: TRBV6-2/TRBV6-3
J: TRBJ1-5
size: .
DNA: TGTGCCAGCAGTTACGACAGAGCGAGCAATCAGCCCCAGCATTTT
CDR3: CASSYDRASNQPQHF

D: .
V: TRBV2
J: TRBJ1-5
size: .
DNA: TGTGCCAGCAGTGAACATAGGGACACTAATCAGCCCCAGCATTTT
CDR3: CASSEHRDTNQPQHF

D: .
V: TRBV5-1
J: TRBJ1-5
size: .
DNA: TGCGCCAGCAGCTTGGCAGGGGTGAATCAGCCCCAGCATTTT
CDR3: CASSLAGVNQPQHF

D: TRBD1
V: TRBV7-9
J: TRBJ1-1
size: .
DNA: TGTGCCAGCAGCCCGGCCAGGGGGCAAGCTTTCTTT
CDR3: CASSPARGQAFF

D: .
V: TRBV2
J: TRBJ1-6
size: .
DNA: TGTGCCAGCACGACCGGGCCGAGGGCACCCCTCCACTTT
CDR3: CASTTGPRAPLHF

D: .
V: TRBV4-2
J: TRBJ1-2
size: .
DNA: TGTGCCAGCAGAGATAATCATGGGAGTCTTAACTATGGCTACACCTTC
CDR3: CASRDNHGSLNYGYTF

D: .
V: TRBV5-6
J: TRBJ1-1
size: .
DNA: TGTGCCAGCAGCTTACAGGGAGTTAACCAAGCTTTCTTT
CDR3: CASSLQGVNQAFF

D: TRBD1
V: TRBV29-1
J: TRBJ1-5
size: .
DNA: TGCAGCGTCTCCGGGACAGGGGTTAATCAGCCCCAGCATTTT
CDR3: CSVSGTGVNQPQHF

D: .
V: TRBV11-2
J: TRBJ1-5
size: .
DNA: TGTGCCAGCAGCCCCTTAGGAGTGGATCAGCCCCAGCATTTT
CDR3: CASSPLGVDQPQHF

D: TRBD1
V: TRBV6-5
J: TRBJ2-2
size: .
DNA: TGTGCCAGCAGTTACTGGCAGGGGGCGACCGGGGAGCTGTTTTTT
CDR3: CASSYWQGATGELFF

D: .
V: TRBV18
J: TRBJ2-3
size: .
DNA: TGTGCCAGCTCACCACCGAGTTGGCGGGGTCGGTCAGATACGCAGTATTTT
CDR3: CASSPPSWRGRSDTQYF

D: .
V: TRBV9
J: TRBJ1-3
size: .
DNA: TGTGCCAGCAGCCCGGGTTTAACGGAGAACTCTGGAAACACCATATATTTT
CDR3: CASSPGLTENSGNTIYF

D: .
V: TRBV7-3
J: TRBJ2-5
size: .
DNA: TGTGCCAGCAGCCTAGTCGGGGACCAAGAGACCCAGTACTTC
CDR3: CASSLVGDQETQYF

D: .
V: TRBV6-5
J: TRBJ2-5
size: .
DNA: TGTGCCAGCAGTCGTTTCGGAGAGACCCAGTACTTC
CDR3: CASSRFGETQYF

D: .
V: TRBV3-1/TRBV3-2
J: TRBJ1-2
size: .
DNA: TGTGCCAGCAGCCTCCTCTCTGGGGGCAGGGCTACCTATGGCTACACCTTC
CDR3: CASSLLSGGRATYGYTF

D: .
V: TRBV7-3
J: TRBJ2-3
size: .
DNA: TGTGCCAGCAGCTTAACGTCCCGAGATACGCAGTATTTT
CDR3: CASSLTSRDTQYF

D: TRBD1
V: TRBV3-1/TRBV3-2
J: TRBJ1-6
size: .
DNA: TGTGCCAGCAGCCACGAGACAGGGAATTCACCCCTCCACTTT
CDR3: CASSHETGNSPLHF

D: .
V: TRBV5-1
J: TRBJ2-3
size: .
DNA: TGCGCCAGCAGCTTGGCCCCGGGGGGAGGGGGAGATACGCAGTATTTT
CDR3: CASSLAPGGGGDTQYF

D: TRBD2
V: TRBV7-2
J: TRBJ2-7
size: .
DNA: TGTGCCAGCAGCTTAGGTAGCGGGGACTACGAGCAGTACTTC
CDR3: CASSLGSGDYEQYF

D: .
V: TRBV7-9
J: TRBJ1-1
size: .
DNA: TGTGCCAGCAGCCCCCTAGGCACTGAAGCTTTCTTT
CDR3: CASSPLGTEAFF

D: .
V: TRBV7-8
J: TRBJ1-1
size: once
DNA: TGTGCCAGCAGCATCTACACGGGACTGATGAACACTGAAGCTTTCTTT
CDR3: CASSIYTGLMNTEAFF

D: .
V: TRBV3-1/TRBV3-2
J: TRBJ2-7
size: once
DNA: TGTGCCAGCAGCCTACTGACAGACAGCTCCTACGAGCAGTACTTC
CDR3: CASSLLTDSSYEQYF

D: TRBD1
V: TRBV6-4
J: TRBJ2-1
size: .
DNA: TGTGCCAGCAGACCGGGACAGGGACACAATGAGCAGTTCTTC
CDR3: CASRPGQGHNEQFF

D: TRBD1
V: TRBV3-1/TRBV3-2
J: TRBJ1-1
size: .
DNA: TGTGCCAGCAGCTATGGGACAGGGGGGACTGAAGCTTTCTTT
CDR3: CASSYGTGGTEAFF

D: TRBD2
V: TRBV11-2
J: TRBJ2-7
size: .
DNA: TGTGCCAGCAGTACAGAGGGGACTAGCTGGTCCGAGCAGTACTTC
CDR3: CASSTEGTSWSEQYF

D: .
V: TRBV20-1
J: TRBJ1-2
size: .
DNA: TGCAGTGCTAGAGATCCTCCGGGCTACACCTTC
CDR3: CSARDPPGYTF

D: .
V: TRBV18
J: TRBJ2-6
size: .
DNA: TGTGCCAGCTCACCAGGGGCGCCCGGGGCCAACGTCCTGACTTTC
CDR3: CASSPGAPGANVLTF

D: .
V: TRBV5-4
J: TRBJ1-1
size: .
DNA: TGTGCCAGCAGCTTGGGGGCAGGGATGAACACTGAAGCTTTCTTT
CDR3: CASSLGAGMNTEAFF